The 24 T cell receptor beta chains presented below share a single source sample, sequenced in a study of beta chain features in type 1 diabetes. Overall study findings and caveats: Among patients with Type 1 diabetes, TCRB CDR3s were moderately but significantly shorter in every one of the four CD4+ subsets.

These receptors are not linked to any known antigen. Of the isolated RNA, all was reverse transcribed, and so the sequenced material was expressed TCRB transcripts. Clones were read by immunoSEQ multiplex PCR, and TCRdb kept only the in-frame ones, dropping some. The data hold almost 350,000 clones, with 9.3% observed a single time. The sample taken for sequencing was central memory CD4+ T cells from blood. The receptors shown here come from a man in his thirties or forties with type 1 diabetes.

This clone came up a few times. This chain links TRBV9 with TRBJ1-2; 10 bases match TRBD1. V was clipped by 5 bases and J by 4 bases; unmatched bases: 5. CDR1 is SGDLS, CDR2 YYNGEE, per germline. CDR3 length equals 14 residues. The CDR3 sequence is CASSRDRGGYGYTF. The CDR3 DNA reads TGTGCCAGCAGTCGGGACAGGGGAGGCTATGGCTACACCTTC. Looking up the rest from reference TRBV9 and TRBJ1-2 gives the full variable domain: DSGVTQTPKHLITATGQRVTLRCSPRSGDLSVYWYQQSLDQGLQFLIQYYNGEERAKGNILERFSAQQFPDLHSELNLSSLELGDSALYFCASSRDRGGYGYTFGSGTRLTVV.

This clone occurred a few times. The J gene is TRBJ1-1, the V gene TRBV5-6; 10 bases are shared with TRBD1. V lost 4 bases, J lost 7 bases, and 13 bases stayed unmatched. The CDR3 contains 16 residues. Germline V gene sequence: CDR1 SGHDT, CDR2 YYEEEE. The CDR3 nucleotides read TGTGCCAGCAGCCCGGCGGGACAGGGGATCCAAATTGAAGCTTTCTTT. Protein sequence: CASSPAGQGIQIEAFF.

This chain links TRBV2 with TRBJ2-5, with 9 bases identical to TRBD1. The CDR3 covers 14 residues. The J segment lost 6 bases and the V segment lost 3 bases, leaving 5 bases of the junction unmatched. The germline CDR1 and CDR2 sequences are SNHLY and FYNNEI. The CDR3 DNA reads TGTGCCAGCAGTGAGGGGGGACAGGGAAAGACCCAGTACTTC. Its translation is CASSEGGQGKTQYF. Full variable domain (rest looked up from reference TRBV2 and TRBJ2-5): EPEVTQTPSHQVTQMGQEVILRCVPISNHLYFYWYRQILGQKVEFLVSFYNNEISEKSEIFDDQFSVERPDGSNFTLKIRSTKLEDSAMYFCASSEGGQGKTQYFGPGTRLLVL.

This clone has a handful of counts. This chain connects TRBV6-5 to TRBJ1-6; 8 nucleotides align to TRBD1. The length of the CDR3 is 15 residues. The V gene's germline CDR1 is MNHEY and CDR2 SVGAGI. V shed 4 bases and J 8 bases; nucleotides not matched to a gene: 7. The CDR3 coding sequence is TGTGCCAGCAGTTCCTTACAGGGGGGCGATTCACCCCTCCACTTT. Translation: CASSSLQGGDSPLHF.

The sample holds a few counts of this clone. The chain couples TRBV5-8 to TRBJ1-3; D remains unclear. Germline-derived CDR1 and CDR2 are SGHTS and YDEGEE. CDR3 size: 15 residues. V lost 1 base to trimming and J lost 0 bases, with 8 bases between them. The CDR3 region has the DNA TGTGCCAGCAGCTTGTCAGGAGGCTCTGGAAACACCATATATTTT. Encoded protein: CASSLSGGSGNTIYF.

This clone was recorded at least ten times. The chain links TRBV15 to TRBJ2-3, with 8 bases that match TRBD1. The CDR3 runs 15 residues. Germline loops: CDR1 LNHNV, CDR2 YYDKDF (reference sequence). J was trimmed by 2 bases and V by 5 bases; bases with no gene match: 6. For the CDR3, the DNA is TGTGCCACCAGCCCGGGACAGGAGATCACAGATACGCAGTATTTT. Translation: CATSPGQEITDTQYF.

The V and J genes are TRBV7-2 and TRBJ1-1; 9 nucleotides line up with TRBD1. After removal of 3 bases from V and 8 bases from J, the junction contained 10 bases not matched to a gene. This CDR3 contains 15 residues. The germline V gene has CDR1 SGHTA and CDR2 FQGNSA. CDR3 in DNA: TGTGCCAGCAGCTTCGGGACCGGGACAGGGAGGGAAGCTTTCTTT. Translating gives CASSFGTGTGREAFF.

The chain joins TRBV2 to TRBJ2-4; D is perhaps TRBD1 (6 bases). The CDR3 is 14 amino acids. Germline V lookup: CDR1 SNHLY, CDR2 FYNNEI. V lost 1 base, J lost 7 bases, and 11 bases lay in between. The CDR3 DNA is TGTGCCAGCAGTGAAGGGCGTCAGGGGAACATTCAGTACTTC. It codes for CASSEGRQGNIQYF.

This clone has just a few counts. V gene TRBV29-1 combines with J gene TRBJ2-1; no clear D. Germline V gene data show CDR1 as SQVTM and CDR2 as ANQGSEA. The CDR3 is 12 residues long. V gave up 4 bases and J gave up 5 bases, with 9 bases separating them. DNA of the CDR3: TGCAGCGTTGGCCGGACCGACAATGAGCAGTTCTTC. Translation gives CSVGRTDNEQFF.

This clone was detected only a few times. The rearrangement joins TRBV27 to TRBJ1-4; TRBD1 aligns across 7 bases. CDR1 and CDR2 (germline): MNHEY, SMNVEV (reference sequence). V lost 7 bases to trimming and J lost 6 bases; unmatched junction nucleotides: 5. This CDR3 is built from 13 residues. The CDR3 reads CASKWQGDEKLFF. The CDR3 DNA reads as TGTGCCAGCAAGTGGCAGGGGGATGAAAAACTGTTTTTT.

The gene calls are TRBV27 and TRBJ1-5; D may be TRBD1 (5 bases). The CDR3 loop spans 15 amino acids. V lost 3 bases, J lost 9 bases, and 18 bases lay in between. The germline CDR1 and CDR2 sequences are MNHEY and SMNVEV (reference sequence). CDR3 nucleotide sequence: TGTGCCAGCAGTTTTGGGGCCGGGGCGCTGGGGCCCCAGCATTTT. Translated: CASSFGAGALGPQHF.

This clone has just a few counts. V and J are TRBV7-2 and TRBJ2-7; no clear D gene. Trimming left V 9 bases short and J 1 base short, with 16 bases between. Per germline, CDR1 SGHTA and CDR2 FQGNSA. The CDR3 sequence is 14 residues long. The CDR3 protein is CASNYGPLSYEQYF. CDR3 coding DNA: TGTGCCAGTAACTACGGGCCCCTTTCCTACGAGCAGTACTTC.

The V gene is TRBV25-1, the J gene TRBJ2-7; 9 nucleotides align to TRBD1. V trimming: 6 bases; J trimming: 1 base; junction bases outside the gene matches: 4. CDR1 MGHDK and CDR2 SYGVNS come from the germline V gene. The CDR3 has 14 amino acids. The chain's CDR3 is CASRGQGPSYEQYF. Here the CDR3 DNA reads TGTGCCAGCAGGGGACAGGGCCCTTCCTACGAGCAGTACTTC.

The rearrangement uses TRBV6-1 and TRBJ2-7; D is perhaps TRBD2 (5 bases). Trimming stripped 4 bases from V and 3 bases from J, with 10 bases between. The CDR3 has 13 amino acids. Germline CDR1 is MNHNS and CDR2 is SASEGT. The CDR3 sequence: CASSVDGLYEQYF. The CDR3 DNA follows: TGTGCCAGCAGTGTGGACGGACTCTACGAGCAGTACTTC.

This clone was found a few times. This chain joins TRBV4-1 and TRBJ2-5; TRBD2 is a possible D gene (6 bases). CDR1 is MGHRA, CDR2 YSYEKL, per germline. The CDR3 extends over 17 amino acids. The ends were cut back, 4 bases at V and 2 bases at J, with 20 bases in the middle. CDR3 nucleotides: TGCGCCAGCAGCCCCCTTGGGAAGGGACTCCATCAAGAGACCCAGTACTTC. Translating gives CASSPLGKGLHQETQYF.

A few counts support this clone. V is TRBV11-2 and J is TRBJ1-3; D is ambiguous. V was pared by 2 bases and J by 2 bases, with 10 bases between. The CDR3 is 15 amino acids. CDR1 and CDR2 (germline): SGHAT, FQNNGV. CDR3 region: CASSLRSGTGNTIYF. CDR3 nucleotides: TGTGCCAGCAGCTTACGGTCCGGGACTGGAAACACCATATATTTT.

CDR3 coding DNA: TGCAGCGTCCTCGCTGGGGCCAACGTCCTGACTTTC. This encodes CSVLAGANVLTF. This rearrangement joins TRBV29-1 to TRBJ2-6; no clear D gene. V lost 6 bases, J lost 2 bases, and 5 bases lay in between. CDR1 and CDR2 (germline): SQVTM, ANQGSEA. The CDR3 has 12 amino acids.

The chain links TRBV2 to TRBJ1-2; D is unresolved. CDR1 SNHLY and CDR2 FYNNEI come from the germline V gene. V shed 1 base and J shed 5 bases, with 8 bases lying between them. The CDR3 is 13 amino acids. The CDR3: CASSEEGRYGYTF. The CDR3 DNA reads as TGTGCCAGCAGTGAAGAGGGCAGATATGGCTACACCTTC.

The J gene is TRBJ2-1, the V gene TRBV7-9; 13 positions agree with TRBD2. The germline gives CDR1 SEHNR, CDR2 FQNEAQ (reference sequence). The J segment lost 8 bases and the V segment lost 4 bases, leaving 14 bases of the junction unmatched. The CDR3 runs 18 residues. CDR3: CASSSSRAGTSGEDEQFF. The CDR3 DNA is TGTGCCAGCAGCTCCTCCAGGGCGGGGACTAGCGGGGAGGATGAGCAGTTCTTC.

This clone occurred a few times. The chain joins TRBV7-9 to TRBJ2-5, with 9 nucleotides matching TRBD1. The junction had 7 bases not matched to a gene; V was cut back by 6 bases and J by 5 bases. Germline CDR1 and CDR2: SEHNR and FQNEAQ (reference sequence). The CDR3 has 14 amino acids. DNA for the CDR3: TGTGCCAGCAGGTCACAGGGGGCTGGGGAGACCCAGTACTTC. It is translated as CASRSQGAGETQYF.

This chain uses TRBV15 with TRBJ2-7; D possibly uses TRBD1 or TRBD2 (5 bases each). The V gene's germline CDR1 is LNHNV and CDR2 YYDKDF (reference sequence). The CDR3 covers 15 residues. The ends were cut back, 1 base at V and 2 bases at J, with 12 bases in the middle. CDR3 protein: CATSRVSGRAYEQYF. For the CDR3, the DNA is TGTGCCACCAGCAGAGTTTCAGGGCGGGCCTACGAGCAGTACTTC.

CDR3 loop: CAWQWTGNTIYF. The DNA for the CDR3 is TGTGCCTGGCAGTGGACTGGAAACACCATATATTTT. V gene TRBV30 combines with J gene TRBJ1-3, with unresolved D. CDR1 is GTSNPN and CDR2 is SVGIG in the germline V gene (reference sequence). The CDR3 loop spans 12 amino acids. V was shortened by 5 bases and J by 2 bases, with 7 bases between the two germline ends.

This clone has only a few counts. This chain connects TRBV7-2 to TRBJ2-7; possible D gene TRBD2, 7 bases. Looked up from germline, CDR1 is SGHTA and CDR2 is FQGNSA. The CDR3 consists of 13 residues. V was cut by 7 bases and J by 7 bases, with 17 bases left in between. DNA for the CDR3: TGTGCCAGCAAACAGGGAGGGGCCCTTGAGCAGTACTTC. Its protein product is CASKQGGALEQYF. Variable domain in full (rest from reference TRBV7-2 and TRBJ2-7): GAGVSQSPSNKVTEKGKDVELRCDPISGHTALYWYRQSLGQGLEFLIYFQGNSAPDKSGLPSDRFSAERTGGSVSTLTIQRTQQEDSAVYLCASKQGGALEQYFGPGTRLTVT.

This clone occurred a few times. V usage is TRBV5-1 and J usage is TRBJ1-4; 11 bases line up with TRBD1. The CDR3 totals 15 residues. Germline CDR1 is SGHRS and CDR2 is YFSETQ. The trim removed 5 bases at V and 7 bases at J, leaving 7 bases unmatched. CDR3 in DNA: TGCGCCAGCAGAGGACAGGGGGCAGAGAGTGAAAAACTGTTTTTT. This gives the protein CASRGQGAESEKLFF.